The TCR beta chain described here comes from a study of T cells in Graves' hyperthyroidism and ophthalmopathy. RNA transcripts yielded amplified TCR beta CDR3 regions. TCR CDR3 underwent first-round RT-PCR with the HTBI primer set. TCRdb re-derived calls from the multiplex PCR reads in MiXCR, one entry per CDR3 protein. Of over 500,000 distinct CDR3 sequences listed, 17% are singletons. Germline-derived CDR1 and CDR2 are SGHRS and YFSETQ. This CDR3 has 15 residues. Trimming removed 3 bases at V and 0 bases at J, with 11 bases between. The V call is TRBV5-1, the J call TRBJ2-3, with D tentatively TRBD1 (6 bases). Sequencing input: blood. The TCR sequence derives from a woman aged 18-29 years with Graves' ophthalmopathy. CDR3 DNA sequence: TGCGCCAGCAGCTCCGGGACAATTAGCACAGATACGCAGTATTTT. Protein product: CASSSGTISTDTQYF.